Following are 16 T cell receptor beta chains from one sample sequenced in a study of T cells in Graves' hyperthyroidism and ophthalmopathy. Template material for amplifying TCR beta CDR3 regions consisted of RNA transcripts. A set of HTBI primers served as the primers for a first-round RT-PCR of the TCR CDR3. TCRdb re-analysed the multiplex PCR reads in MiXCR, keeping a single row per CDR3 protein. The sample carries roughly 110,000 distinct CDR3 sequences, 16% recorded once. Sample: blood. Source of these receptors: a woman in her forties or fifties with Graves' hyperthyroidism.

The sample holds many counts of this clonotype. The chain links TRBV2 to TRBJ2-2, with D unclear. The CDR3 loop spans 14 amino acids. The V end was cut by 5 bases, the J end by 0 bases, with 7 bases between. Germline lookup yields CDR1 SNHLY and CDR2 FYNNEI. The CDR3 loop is CASSKETNTGELFF. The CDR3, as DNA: TGTGCCAGCAGTAAGGAAACGAACACCGGGGAGCTGTTTTTT.

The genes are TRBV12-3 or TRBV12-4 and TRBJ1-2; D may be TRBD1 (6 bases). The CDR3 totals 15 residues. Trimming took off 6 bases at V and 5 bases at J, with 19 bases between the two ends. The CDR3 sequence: CASSYTDRSHYGYTF. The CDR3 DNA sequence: TGTGCCAGCAGCTACACTGACAGGTCCCATTATGGCTACACCTTC.

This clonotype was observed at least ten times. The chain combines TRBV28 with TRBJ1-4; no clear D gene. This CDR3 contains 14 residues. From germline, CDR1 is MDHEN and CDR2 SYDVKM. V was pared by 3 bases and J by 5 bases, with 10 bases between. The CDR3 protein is CASSLAGLNEKLFF. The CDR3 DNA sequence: TGTGCCAGCAGTTTGGCAGGCCTAAATGAAAAACTGTTTTTT.

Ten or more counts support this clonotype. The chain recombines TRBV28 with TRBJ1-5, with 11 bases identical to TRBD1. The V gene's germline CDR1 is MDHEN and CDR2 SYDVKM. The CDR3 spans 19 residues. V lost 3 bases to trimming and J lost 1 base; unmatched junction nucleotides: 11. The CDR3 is CASSLFRGTGGRSNQPQHF. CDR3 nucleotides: TGTGCCAGCAGTTTGTTTAGGGGGACAGGGGGAAGAAGCAATCAGCCCCAGCATTTT.

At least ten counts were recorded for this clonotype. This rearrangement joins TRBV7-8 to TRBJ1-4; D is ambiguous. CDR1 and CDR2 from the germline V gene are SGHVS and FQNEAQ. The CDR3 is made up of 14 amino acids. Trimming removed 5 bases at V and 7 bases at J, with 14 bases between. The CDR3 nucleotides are TGTGCCAGCAGCCCCATTCCGGACGGTGAAAAACTGTTTTTT. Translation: CASSPIPDGEKLFF.

The CDR3 spells CSVKEPGLRREQFF. In DNA form, the CDR3 reads TGCAGCGTCAAAGAACCGGGACTGCGTAGAGAGCAGTTCTTC. The V gene is TRBV29-1, the J gene TRBJ2-1; maybe TRBD2 (6 bases). V shed 6 bases and J shed 10 bases, with 22 bases lying between them. The CDR3 is made up of 14 amino acids. Per the germline V gene, CDR1 is SQVTM and CDR2 is ANQGSEA.

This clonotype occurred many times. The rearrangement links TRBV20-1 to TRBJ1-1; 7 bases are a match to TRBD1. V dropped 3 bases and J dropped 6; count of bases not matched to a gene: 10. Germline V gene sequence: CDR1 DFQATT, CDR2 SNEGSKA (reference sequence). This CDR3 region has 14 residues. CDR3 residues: CSASGRQGLAEAFF. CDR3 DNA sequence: TGCAGTGCTAGTGGAAGACAGGGCTTGGCTGAAGCTTTCTTT.

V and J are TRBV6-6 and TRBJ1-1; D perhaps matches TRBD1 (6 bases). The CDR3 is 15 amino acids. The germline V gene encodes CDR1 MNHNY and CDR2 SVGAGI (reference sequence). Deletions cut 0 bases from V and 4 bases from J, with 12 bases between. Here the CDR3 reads CASSYSWGAATEAFF. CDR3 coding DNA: TGTGCCAGCAGTTACTCGTGGGGGGCCGCCACTGAAGCTTTCTTT.

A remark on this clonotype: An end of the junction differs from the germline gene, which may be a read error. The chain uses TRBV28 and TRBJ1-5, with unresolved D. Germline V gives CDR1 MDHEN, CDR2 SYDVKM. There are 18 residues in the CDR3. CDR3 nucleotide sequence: TGTGCCAGCAGCAAACGAAGTTGGAAGCGGGATAGCACTCAGCCCCAGCATTTT. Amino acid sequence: CASSKRSWKRDSTQPQHF.

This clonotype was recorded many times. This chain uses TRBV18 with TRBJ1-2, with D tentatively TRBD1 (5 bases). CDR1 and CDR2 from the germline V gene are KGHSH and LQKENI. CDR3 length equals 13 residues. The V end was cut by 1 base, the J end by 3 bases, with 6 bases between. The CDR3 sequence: CASSPRGDYGYTF. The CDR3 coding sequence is TGTGCCAGCTCACCACGGGGGGACTATGGCTACACCTTC.

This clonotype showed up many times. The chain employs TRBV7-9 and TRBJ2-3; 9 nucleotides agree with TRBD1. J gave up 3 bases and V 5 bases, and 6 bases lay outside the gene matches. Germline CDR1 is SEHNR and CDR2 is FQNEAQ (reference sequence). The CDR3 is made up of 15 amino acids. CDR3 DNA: TGTGCCAGCAGCCTCTCGGGACAGGGTACAGATACGCAGTATTTT. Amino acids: CASSLSGQGTDTQYF.

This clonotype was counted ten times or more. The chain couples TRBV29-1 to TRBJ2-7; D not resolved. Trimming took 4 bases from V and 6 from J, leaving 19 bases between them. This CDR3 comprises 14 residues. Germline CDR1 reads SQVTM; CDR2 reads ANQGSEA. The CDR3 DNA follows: TGCAGCGTTGGTGGCCGGTTCGGAATCTCCGAGCAGTACTTC. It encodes CSVGGRFGISEQYF.

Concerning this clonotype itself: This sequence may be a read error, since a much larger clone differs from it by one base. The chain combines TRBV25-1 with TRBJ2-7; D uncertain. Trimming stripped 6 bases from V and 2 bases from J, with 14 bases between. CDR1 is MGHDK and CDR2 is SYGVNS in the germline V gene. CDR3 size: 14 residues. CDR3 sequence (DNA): TGTGCCAGCAGCCCACACTTGACTCCCTACGAGCAGTACTTC. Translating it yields CASSPHLTPYEQYF.

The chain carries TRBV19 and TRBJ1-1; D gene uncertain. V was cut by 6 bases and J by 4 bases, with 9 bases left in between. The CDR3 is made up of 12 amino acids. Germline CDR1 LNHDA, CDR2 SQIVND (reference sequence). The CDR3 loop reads CASRNFGTEAFF. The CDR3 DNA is TGTGCCAGTAGAAATTTTGGCACTGAAGCTTTCTTT.

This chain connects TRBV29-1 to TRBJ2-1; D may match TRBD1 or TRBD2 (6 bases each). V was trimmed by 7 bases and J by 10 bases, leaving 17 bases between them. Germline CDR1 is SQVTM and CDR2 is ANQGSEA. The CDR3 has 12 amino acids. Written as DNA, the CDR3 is TGCAGCGCGGCGTCCGGGGGCAGGGAGCAGTTCTTC. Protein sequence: CSAASGGREQFF.

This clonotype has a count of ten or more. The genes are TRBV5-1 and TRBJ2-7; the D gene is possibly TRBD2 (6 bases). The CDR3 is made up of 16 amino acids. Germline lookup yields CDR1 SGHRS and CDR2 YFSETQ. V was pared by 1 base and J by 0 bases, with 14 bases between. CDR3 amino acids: CASSLRGIQSSYEQYF. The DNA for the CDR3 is TGCGCCAGCAGCTTGCGGGGGATTCAGAGCTCCTACGAGCAGTACTTC. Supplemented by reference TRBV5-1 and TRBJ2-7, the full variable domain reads KAGVTQTPRYLIKTRGQQVTLSCSPISGHRSVSWYQQTPGQGLQFLFEYFSETQRNKGNFPGRFSGRQFSNSRSEMNVSTLELGDSALYLCASSLRGIQSSYEQYFGPGTRLTVT.